A single sample gave rise to the 20 T cell receptor beta chains below, sequenced in a study of blood T cell repertoires in COVID-19. TCRdb's copy holds only in-frame clones and misses some; the assay was immunoSEQ multiplex PCR. The table shows 110,000 or so clones, with approximately 78% occurring only once. Sequencing was performed on peripheral blood. Receptor source: an elderly woman with acute or convalescent COVID-19.

The gene calls are TRBV10-3 and TRBJ2-1, with D unresolved. From germline, CDR1 is ENHRY and CDR2 SYGVKD. V was clipped by 2 bases and J by 4 bases, with 6 bases between them. CDR3 size: 13 residues. CDR3 DNA sequence: TGTGCCATCAGTGAGCTACCTTACAATGAGCAGTTCTTC. It codes for CAISELPYNEQFF.

This clone was seen once. This chain uses TRBV6-1 with TRBJ2-1; TRBD1 might be the D (6 bases). The CDR3 is made up of 15 amino acids. V shed 3 bases and J shed 5 bases, with 14 bases lying between them. The V gene's germline CDR1 is MNHNS and CDR2 SASEGT. This chain's CDR3 is CASSEQTGLDNEQFF. CDR3 coding DNA: TGTGCCAGCAGTGAGCAGACAGGCCTAGACAATGAGCAGTTCTTC.

CDR3 nucleotides: TGTGCCAGCACCAAGGGGGGGACCGAAGCTTTCTTT. This gives the protein CASTKGGTEAFF. V usage is TRBV2 and J usage is TRBJ1-1; a weak D match, TRBD1 (6 bases). The CDR3 spans 12 residues. Germline CDR1 and CDR2: SNHLY and FYNNEI. With 7 bases removed from V and 8 bases from J, the gap between germline ends came to 14 bases.

The chain links TRBV2 to TRBJ1-5; maybe TRBD1 (5 bases). Germline V gives CDR1 SNHLY, CDR2 FYNNEI. With 5 bases removed from V and 1 base from J, the gap between germline ends came to 12 bases. The CDR3 runs to 15 residues. The CDR3, as DNA: TGTGCCAGCAGTACCCTGGGACTGAGCAATCAGCCCCAGCATTTT. This encodes CASSTLGLSNQPQHF.

This clone was seen a handful of times. This chain links TRBV19 with TRBJ1-2, with D maybe TRBD1 (6 bases). Germline V lookup: CDR1 LNHDA, CDR2 SQIVND (reference sequence). V lost 8 bases to trimming and J lost 7 bases, with 17 bases between them. The CDR3 extends over 13 amino acids. The CDR3: CASGTQQGFGYTF. The CDR3 DNA reads TGTGCCAGTGGTACCCAACAGGGATTTGGCTACACCTTC.

V usage is TRBV27 and J usage is TRBJ1-5; D is undetermined. Germline loops: CDR1 MNHEY, CDR2 SMNVEV (reference sequence). The CDR3 extends over 14 amino acids. With 3 bases removed from V and 1 base from J, the gap between germline ends came to 7 bases. CDR3 protein: CASSFGGSNQPQHF. Here the CDR3 DNA reads TGTGCCAGCAGTTTTGGCGGAAGCAATCAGCCCCAGCATTTT.

The chain is built from TRBV6-5 and TRBJ1-6, with TRBD1 as a possible D gene (6 bases). Trimming removed 4 bases from V and 4 bases from J, with 11 bases in between. The CDR3 has 15 residues. Germline V lookup: CDR1 MNHEY, CDR2 SVGAGI. CDR3 sequence: CASSFDRLYNSPLHF. For the CDR3, the DNA is TGTGCCAGCAGTTTCGACAGGCTTTATAATTCACCCCTCCACTTT.

The genes are TRBV5-1 and TRBJ2-7; 11 bases agree with TRBD2. Trimming removed 0 bases from V and 1 base from J; junction bases left unmatched: 3. CDR3 length: 16 amino acids. CDR1 is SGHRS, CDR2 YFSETQ, per germline. As DNA, the CDR3 is TGCGCCAGCAGCTTGGGGGGACTAGCGGAGTCCTACGAGCAGTACGTC. This translates into CASSLGGLAESYEQYV.

V usage is TRBV5-1 and J usage is TRBJ2-2, with 8 bases fitting TRBD1. CDR1 and CDR2 (germline): SGHRS, YFSETQ. Unmatched junction bases numbered 3, after V lost 5 bases and J lost 0 bases. The CDR3 extends over 15 amino acids. As DNA, the CDR3 is TGCGCCAGCAGATCAGGGGGCGCGAACACCGGGGAGCTGTTTTTT. The encoded protein is CASRSGGANTGELFF.

The V call is TRBV3-1 (or the pseudogene TRBV3-2), the J call TRBJ1-6; tentative D call: TRBD1 (5 bases). With 1 base removed from V and 2 bases from J, the gap between germline ends came to 9 bases. Germline CDR1 and CDR2: LGHDT and YNNKEL (reference sequence). This CDR3 region has 16 residues. The CDR3 DNA follows: TGTGCCAGCAGCCAAGTCGCGACAGCCTATAATTCACCCCTCCACTTT. It yields the protein CASSQVATAYNSPLHF.

J is TRBJ1-2 and V is TRBV19; D not resolved. The ends were cut back, 8 bases at V and 2 bases at J, with 12 bases in the middle. Per the germline V gene, CDR1 is LNHDA and CDR2 is SQIVND (reference sequence). The CDR3 has 13 amino acids. The CDR3 is CASSPEANYGYTF. The CDR3 nucleotides are TGTGCCAGTTCCCCCGAGGCGAACTATGGCTACACCTTC.

The chain carries TRBV10-2 and TRBJ2-2; TRBD1 aligns across 7 bases. The CDR3 extends over 13 amino acids. V gave up 6 bases and J gave up 5 bases; unmatched junction bases: 3. Germline lookup yields CDR1 WSHSY and CDR2 SAAADI. DNA of the CDR3: TGCGCCAGCAGCCAGGACAGGACCGGGGAGCTGTTTTTT. This codes for CASSQDRTGELFF.

The J gene is TRBJ1-2, the V gene TRBV7-9; the D is unclear. V lost 4 bases and J lost 4, with 7 bases in between. The germline CDR1 and CDR2 sequences are SEHNR and FQNEAQ (reference sequence). This CDR3 is 12 amino acids long. In nucleotides, the CDR3 is TGTGCCAGCAGCTCCGACTTCTATGGCTACACCTTC. Translating gives CASSSDFYGYTF.

The chain links TRBV11-3 to TRBJ2-2, with D unclear. From germline, CDR1 is SGHNT and CDR2 YENEEA. This CDR3 has 15 amino acids. V gave up 0 bases and J gave up 6 bases, with 11 bases separating them. The CDR3 loop is CASSLDAGFAGELFF. Written as DNA, the CDR3 is TGTGCCAGCAGCTTAGATGCCGGGTTCGCCGGGGAGCTGTTTTTT.

V and J are TRBV6-6 and TRBJ2-1; the match to TRBD2 covers 7 bases. There are 14 residues in the CDR3. CDR1 MNHNY and CDR2 SVGAGI come from the germline V gene (reference sequence). The V segment lost 6 bases and the J segment 8 bases; nucleotides outside the gene matches: 10. CDR3 protein: CASSDRDYSYEQFF. In DNA form, the CDR3 reads TGTGCCAGCAGCGACCGGGACTATAGTTATGAGCAGTTCTTC.

This clone was counted a single time. The genes are TRBV6-2 or TRBV6-3 and TRBJ2-3; a possible D gene is TRBD1 (6 bases). V was trimmed by 3 bases and J by 5 bases, leaving 15 bases between them. The CDR3 covers 15 residues. Germline V gives CDR1 MNHEY, CDR2 SVGEGT. The CDR3 loop is CASSYITGSGDTQYF. DNA for the CDR3: TGTGCCAGCAGTTATATCACAGGGTCTGGAGATACGCAGTATTTT.

The V and J genes are TRBV7-2 and TRBJ1-1; D possibly corresponds to TRBD1 (5 bases). CDR1 is SGHTA and CDR2 is FQGNSA in the germline V gene. The CDR3 totals 15 residues. Trimming shortened V by 5 bases and J by 5 bases, and 18 bases separated the two germline ends. The chain's CDR3 is CASSLGVPGRTEAFF. The CDR3, as DNA: TGTGCCAGCAGCCTAGGGGTCCCCGGGAGGACTGAAGCTTTCTTT.

The chain couples TRBV27 to TRBJ1-6; D uncertain. V shed 5 bases and J shed 9 bases, with 14 bases lying between them. This CDR3 is built from 14 residues. Looked up from germline, CDR1 is MNHEY and CDR2 is SMNVEV (reference sequence). The CDR3 DNA reads TGTGCCAGCAGTCAGGCGAGCGGTAGTTCACCCCTCCACTTT. This sequence encodes CASSQASGSSPLHF.

The J gene is TRBJ2-2, the V gene TRBV19; 8 nucleotides align to TRBD2. The germline V gene encodes CDR1 LNHDA and CDR2 SQIVND (reference sequence). After removal of 11 bases from V and 2 bases from J, the junction contained 7 bases not matched to a gene. This CDR3 comprises 14 residues. The CDR3 spells CASSGLVNTGELFF. Written as DNA, the CDR3 is TGTGCCTCTAGCGGGCTAGTTAACACCGGGGAGCTGTTTTTT.

As concerns this clone: The junction and the germline gene differ at one end; a read error may be behind it. The chain carries TRBV10-3 and TRBJ1-1; D is undetermined. The germline V gene encodes CDR1 ENHRY and CDR2 SYGVKD. CDR3 size: 13 residues. CDR3 coding DNA: TGTGCCATCAGTGAGTCTATGAAGACTGAGGCTTTCTTT. Translating gives CAISESMKTEAFF.